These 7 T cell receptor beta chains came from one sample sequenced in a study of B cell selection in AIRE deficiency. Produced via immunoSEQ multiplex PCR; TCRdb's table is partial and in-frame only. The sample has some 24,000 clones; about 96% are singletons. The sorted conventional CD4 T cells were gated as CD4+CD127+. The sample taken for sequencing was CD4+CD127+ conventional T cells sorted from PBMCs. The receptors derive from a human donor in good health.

This chain's CDR3 is CASSLELARYEQFF. The CDR3 DNA sequence: TGTGCCAGCAGCTTAGAACTAGCGAGATATGAGCAGTTCTTC. The rearrangement uses TRBV11-2 and TRBJ2-1, with 7 bases that match TRBD2. Germline V CDR1 and CDR2: SGHAT, FQNNGV. The trim removed 0 bases at V and 8 bases at J, leaving 4 bases unmatched. The CDR3 consists of 14 residues.

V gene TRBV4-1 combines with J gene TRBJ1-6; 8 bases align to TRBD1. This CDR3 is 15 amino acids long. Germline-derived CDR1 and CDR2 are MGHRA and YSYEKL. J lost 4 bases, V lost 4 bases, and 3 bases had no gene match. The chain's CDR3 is CASSLTGAYNSPLHF. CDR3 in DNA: TGCGCCAGCAGCCTGACAGGGGCGTATAATTCACCCCTCCACTTT.

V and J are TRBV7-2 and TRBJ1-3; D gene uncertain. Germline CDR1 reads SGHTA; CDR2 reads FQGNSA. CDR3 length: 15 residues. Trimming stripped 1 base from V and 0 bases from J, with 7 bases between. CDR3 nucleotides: TGTGCCAGCAGCTTAGGTCGGGACTCTGGAAACACCATATATTTT. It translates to CASSLGRDSGNTIYF.

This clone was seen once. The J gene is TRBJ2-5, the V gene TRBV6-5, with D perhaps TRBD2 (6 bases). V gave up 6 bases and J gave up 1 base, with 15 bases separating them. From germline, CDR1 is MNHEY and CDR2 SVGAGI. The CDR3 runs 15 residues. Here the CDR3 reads CASSRDFPIQETQYF. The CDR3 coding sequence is TGTGCCAGCAGCCGGGACTTCCCCATCCAAGAGACCCAGTACTTC.

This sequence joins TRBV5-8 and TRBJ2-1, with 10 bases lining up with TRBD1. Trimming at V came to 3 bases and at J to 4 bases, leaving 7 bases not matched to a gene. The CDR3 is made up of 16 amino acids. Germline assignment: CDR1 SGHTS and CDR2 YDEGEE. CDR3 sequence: CASSSPTGQGYNEQFF. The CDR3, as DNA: TGTGCCAGCAGCTCCCCGACGGGACAGGGGTACAATGAGCAGTTCTTC.

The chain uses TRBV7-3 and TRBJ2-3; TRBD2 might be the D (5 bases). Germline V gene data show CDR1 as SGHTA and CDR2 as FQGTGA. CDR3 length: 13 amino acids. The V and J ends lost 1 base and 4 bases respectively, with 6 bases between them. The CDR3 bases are TGTGCCAGCAGCTTAAGAGCGGCAGATACGCAGTATTTT. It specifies CASSLRAADTQYF.

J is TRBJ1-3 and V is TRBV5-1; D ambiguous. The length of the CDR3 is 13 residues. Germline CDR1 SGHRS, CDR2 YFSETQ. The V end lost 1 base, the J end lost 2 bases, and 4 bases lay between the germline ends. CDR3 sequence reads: CASSLNPGNTIYF. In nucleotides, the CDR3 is TGCGCCAGCAGCTTGAACCCTGGAAACACCATATATTTT.